The sample holds many counts of the clone carrying this TCR beta chain. This entry is derived from a study of neurological immune-mediated disorders. The wider study: About 90% of the 34 multiple sclerosis patients had relapsing-remitting disease; 3 had secondary progressive.

Over 170 million TCR-beta sequences, together covering 15-18 subjects, were produced by every individual sequencing run that was carried out. Each CDR3 protein gets one entry after TCRdb re-called the 5' RACE reads with MiXCR. The sample comprises about 40,000 distinct CDR3 sequences, roughly 3.1% of which are singletons, and roughly 7.7% rests with the top ten. The CDR3 extends over 16 amino acids. The V gene's germline CDR1 is LNHNV and CDR2 YYDKDF (reference sequence). V shed 1 base and J shed 1 base, with 13 bases lying between them. The sample's time point: longitudinal time-point 1 (baseline). The clonotype originates from a woman aged 60-75 years with multiple sclerosis. The chain uses TRBV15 and TRBJ2-5; D possibly corresponds to TRBD1 (6 bases). Source material: PBMCs. CDR3 DNA: TGTGCCACCAGCAGAGGGGGACAAGGGGGCCAAGAGACCCAGTACTTC. It codes for CATSRGGQGGQETQYF.